This T cell receptor (beta chain) was sequenced during a study of T cell responses to AZD1222 COVID-19 vaccine. Study-wide results and limits: Clonal diversity was possibly underestimated, and white British individuals and females predominated among donors.

V shed 1 base and J shed 6 bases, with 10 bases lying between them. The CDR3 length is 15 residues. From germline, CDR1 is LNHDA and CDR2 SQIVND (reference sequence). Concerning this clone: Its antigen is not known.

This table comes from immunoSEQ multiplex PCR, and its TCRdb copy is limited to in-frame clones, with some not included. This table has 87,000 or so clones, approximately 91% appearing once. The receptor's source is an adult in good health. The V call is TRBV19, the J call TRBJ1-6; D call uncertain. Sequencing used peripheral blood, obtained on day 0 of AZD1222 vaccination. CDR3 residues: CASSIGTSPNSPLHF. CDR3 nucleotide sequence: TGTGCCAGTAGTATAGGGACCAGCCCTAATTCACCCCTCCACTTT. Full variable domain (missing parts from reference TRBV19 and TRBJ1-6): DGGITQSPKYLFRKEGQNVTLSCEQNLNHDAMYWYRQDPGQGLRLIYYSQIVNDFQKGDIAEGYSVSREKKESFPLTVTSAQKNPTAFYLCASSIGTSPNSPLHFGNGTRLTVT.